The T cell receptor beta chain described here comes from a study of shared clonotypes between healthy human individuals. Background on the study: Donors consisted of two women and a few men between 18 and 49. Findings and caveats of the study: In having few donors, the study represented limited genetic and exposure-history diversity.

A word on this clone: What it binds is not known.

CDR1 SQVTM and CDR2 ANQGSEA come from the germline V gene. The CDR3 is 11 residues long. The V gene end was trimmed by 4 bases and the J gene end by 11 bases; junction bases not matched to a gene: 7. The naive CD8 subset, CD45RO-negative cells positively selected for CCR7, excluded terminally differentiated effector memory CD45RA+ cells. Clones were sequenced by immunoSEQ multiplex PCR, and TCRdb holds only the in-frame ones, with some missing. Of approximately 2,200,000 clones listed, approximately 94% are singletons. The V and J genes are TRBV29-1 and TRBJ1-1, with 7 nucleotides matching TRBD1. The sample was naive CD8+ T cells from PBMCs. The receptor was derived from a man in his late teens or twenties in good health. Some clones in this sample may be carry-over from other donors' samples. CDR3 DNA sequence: TGCAGCGTTGTTTTTCAGGGGGTCGCTTTCTTT. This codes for CSVVFQGVAFF.